This T cell receptor beta chain was sequenced in a study of blood T cell repertoires in COVID-19. The overall study: From T cells, B-cell-depleted T cells, or PBMCs came the material, which was cDNA or gDNA.

This CDR3 contains 13 residues. CDR1 GTSNPN and CDR2 SVGIG come from the germline V gene (reference sequence). Germline trimming cut 3 bases from V and 2 bases from J; bases unmatched to any gene: 1. Here immunoSEQ multiplex PCR was the method, and the copy in TCRdb shows in-frame clones only, minus some. The top ten clones hold about 2.5% of a sample with about 150,000 clones, 70% to 90% of them seen once. Seattle patient enrollment occurred during active infection, with longitudinal follow-up thereafter. V usage is TRBV30 and J usage is TRBJ1-5; 7 bases align to TRBD1. This TCR was recovered from a woman aged 80 or over with COVID-19, enrolled during active disease. The material sequenced was peripheral blood. In DNA, the CDR3 is TGTGCCTGGAGAGGGGGCGGCAATCAGCCCCAGCATTTT. Its protein product is CAWRGGGNQPQHF. Complete variable domain (other parts from reference TRBV30 and TRBJ1-5): SQTIHQWPATLVQPVGSPLSLECTVEGTSNPNLYWYRQAAGRGLQLLFYSVGIGQISSEVPQNLSASRPQDRQFILSSKKLLLSDSGFYLCAWRGGGNQPQHFGDGTRLSIL.